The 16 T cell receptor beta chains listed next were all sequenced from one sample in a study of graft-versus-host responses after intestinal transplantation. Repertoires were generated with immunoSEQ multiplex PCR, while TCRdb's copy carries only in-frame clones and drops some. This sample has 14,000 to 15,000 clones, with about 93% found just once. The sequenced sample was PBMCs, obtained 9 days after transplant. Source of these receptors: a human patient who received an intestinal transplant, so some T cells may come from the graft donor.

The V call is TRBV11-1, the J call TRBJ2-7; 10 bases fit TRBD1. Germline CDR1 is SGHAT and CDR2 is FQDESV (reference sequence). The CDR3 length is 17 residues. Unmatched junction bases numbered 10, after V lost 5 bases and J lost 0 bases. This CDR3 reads CASSLPRTGGISYEQYF. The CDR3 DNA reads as TGTGCCAGCAGCCTACCTAGGACAGGGGGGATCTCCTACGAGCAGTACTTC.

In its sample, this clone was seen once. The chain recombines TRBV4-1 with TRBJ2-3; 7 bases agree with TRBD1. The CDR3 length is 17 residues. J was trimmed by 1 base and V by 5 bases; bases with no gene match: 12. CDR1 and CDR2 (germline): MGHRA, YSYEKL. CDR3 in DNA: TGCGCCAGCAGCTCCCCCTATACCGACAGGGGCACAGATACGCAGTATTTT. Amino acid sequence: CASSSPYTDRGTDTQYF.

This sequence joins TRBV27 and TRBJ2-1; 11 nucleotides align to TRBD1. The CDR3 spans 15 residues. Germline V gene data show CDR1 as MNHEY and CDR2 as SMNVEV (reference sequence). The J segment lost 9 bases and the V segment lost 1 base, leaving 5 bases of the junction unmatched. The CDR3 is CASSLWDRGIVEQFF. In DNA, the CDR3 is TGTGCCAGCAGTTTATGGGACAGGGGGATAGTTGAGCAGTTCTTC.

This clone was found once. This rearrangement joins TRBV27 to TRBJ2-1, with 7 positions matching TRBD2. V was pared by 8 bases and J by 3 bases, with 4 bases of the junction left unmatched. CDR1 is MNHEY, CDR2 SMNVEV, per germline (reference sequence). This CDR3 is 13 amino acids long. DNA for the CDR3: TGTGCCAGCGGGAAGCGGGGCTACAATGAGCAGTTCTTC. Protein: CASGKRGYNEQFF.

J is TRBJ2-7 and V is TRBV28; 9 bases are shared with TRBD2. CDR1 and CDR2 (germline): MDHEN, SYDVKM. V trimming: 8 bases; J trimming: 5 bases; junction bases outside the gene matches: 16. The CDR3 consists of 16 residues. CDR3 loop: CASGRISGSAKNEQYF. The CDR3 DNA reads TGTGCCAGCGGCCGGATTAGCGGGAGCGCCAAAAACGAGCAGTACTTC.

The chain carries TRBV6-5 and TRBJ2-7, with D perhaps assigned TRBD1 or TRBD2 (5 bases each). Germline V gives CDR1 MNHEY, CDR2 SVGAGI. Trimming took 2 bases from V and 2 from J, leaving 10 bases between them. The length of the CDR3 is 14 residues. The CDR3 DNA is TGTGCCAGCAGTTACGAAATGGGGGCCTACGAGCAGTACTTC. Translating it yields CASSYEMGAYEQYF.

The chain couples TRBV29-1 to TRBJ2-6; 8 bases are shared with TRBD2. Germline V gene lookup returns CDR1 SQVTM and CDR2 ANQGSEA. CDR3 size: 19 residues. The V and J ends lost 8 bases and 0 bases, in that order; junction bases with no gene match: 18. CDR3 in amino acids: CSRKLAPKRGSSGANVLTF. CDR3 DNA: TGCAGCAGAAAACTTGCCCCGAAGCGGGGGAGCTCTGGGGCCAACGTCCTGACTTTC.

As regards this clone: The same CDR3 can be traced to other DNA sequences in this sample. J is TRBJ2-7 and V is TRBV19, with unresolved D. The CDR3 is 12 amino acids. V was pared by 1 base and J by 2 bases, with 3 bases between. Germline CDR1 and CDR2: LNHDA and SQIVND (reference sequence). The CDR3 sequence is CASSIGPYEQYF. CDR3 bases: TGTGCCAGTAGTATAGGCCCCTACGAGCAGTACTTC.

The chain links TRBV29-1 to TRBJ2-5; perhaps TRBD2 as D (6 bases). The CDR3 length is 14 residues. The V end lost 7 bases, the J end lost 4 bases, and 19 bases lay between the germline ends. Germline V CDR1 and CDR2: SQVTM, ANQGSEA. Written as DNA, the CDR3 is TGCAGCGGCGACCTCCCGGGGGTGGGAGAGACCCAGTACTTC. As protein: CSGDLPGVGETQYF.

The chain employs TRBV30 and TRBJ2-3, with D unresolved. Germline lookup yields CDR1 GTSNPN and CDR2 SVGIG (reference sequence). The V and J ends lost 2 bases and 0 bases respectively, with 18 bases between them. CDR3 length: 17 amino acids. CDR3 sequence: CAWSRVVGSTSTDTQYF. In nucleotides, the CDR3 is TGTGCCTGGAGTCGGGTAGTGGGCTCGACGAGCACAGATACGCAGTATTTT.

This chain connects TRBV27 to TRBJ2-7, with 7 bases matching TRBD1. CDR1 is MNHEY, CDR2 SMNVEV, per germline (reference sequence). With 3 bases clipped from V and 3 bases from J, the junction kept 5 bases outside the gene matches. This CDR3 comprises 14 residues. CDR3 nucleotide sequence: TGTGCCAGCAGTTTGAACAGGGGAATCTACGAGCAGTACTTC. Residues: CASSLNRGIYEQYF.

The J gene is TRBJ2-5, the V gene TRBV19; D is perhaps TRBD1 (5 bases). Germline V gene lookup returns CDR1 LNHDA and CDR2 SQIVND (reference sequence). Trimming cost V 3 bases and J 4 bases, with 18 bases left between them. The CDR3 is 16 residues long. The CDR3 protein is CASSMEQGMMVETQYF. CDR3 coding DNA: TGTGCCAGTAGTATGGAGCAGGGTATGATGGTAGAGACCCAGTACTTC.

CDR3 region: CASSLGQGFEKLFF. The CDR3 DNA reads TGCGCCAGCAGCTTGGGACAGGGTTTTGAAAAACTGTTTTTT. This rearrangement joins TRBV5-1 to TRBJ1-4; 7 bases fit TRBD1. CDR3 length: 14 residues. V was pared by 0 bases and J by 7 bases, with 3 bases of the junction left unmatched. Germline V CDR1 and CDR2: SGHRS, YFSETQ.

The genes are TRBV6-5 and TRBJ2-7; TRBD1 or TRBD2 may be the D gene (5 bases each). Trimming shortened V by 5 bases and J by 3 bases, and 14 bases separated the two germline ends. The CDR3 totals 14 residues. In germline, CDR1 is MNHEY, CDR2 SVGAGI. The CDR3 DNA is TGTGCCAGCAGTCTAACGGGACGAATCTACGAGCAGTACTTC. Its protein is CASSLTGRIYEQYF.

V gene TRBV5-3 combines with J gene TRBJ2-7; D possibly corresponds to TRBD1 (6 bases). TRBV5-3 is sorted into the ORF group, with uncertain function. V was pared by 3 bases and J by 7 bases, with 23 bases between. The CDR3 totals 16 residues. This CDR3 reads CARSSLTGMVFREQYF. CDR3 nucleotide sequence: TGTGCCAGAAGCTCACTGACAGGAATGGTGTTCAGAGAGCAGTACTTC.

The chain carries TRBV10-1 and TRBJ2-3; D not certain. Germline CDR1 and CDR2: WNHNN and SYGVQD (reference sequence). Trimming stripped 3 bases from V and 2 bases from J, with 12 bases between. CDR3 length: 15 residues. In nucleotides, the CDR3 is TGCGCCAGCAGTGAATCCAGACTTCTCACAGATACGCAGTATTTT. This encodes CASSESRLLTDTQYF.